This T cell receptor beta chain derives from a study of blood T cell repertoires in COVID-19. Study-wide background: The United States, Italy and Spain provided the acute and convalescent COVID-19 samples. T cells, B-cell-depleted T cells, or PBMCs provided the cDNA or gDNA that served as material.

Only in-frame clones appear in the TCRdb table, and some are missing; sequencing was by immunoSEQ multiplex PCR. In the table there are tens of thousands of clones, 70% to 85% of which are singletons. The length of the CDR3 is 10 residues. V was shortened by 3 bases and J by 6 bases, with 5 bases between the two germline ends. Germline V lookup: CDR1 DFQATT, CDR2 SNEGSKA (reference sequence). This chain uses TRBV20-1 with TRBJ1-2; D may be TRBD1 (5 bases). The source is a woman in her 70s with acute or convalescent COVID-19. The source material was peripheral blood. CDR3 sequence reads: CSASRDGYTF. The CDR3 nucleotides are TGCAGTGCTAGCAGGGATGGCTACACCTTC.